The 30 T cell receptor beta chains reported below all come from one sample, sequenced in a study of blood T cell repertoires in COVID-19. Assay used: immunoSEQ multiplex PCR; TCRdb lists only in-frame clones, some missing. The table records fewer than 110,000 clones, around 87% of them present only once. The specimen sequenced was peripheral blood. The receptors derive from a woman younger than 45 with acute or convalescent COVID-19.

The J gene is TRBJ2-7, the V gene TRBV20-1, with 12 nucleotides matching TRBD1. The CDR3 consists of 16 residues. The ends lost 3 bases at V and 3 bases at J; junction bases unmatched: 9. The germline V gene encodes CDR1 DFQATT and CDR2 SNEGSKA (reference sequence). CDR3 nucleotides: TGCAGTGCTAGTCGAACCGGGACAGGGGGCGACTACGAGCAGTACTTC. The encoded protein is CSASRTGTGGDYEQYF.

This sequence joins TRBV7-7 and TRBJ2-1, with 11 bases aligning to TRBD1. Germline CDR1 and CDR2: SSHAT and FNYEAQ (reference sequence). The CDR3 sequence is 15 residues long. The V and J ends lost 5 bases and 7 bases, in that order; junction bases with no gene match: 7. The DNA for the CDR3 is TGTGCCAGCAGCAACACCGGGACAGGGGGGAATGAGCAGTTCTTC. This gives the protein CASSNTGTGGNEQFF.

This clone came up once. CDR3 loop: CASSLDRNYGYTF. The CDR3 region has the DNA TGCGCCAGCAGCCTCGACAGAAACTATGGCTACACCTTC. The chain joins TRBV4-1 to TRBJ1-2, with D possibly TRBD1 on 5 matching bases. Trimming removed 4 bases from V and 2 bases from J, with 8 bases in between. The CDR3 spans 13 residues. Germline CDR1 reads MGHRA; CDR2 reads YSYEKL.

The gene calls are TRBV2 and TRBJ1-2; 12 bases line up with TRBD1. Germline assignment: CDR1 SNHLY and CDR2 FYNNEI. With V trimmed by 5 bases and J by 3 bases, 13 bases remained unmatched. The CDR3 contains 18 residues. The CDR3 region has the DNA TGTGCCAGCAGTTCCTCCGGGACAGGGGGCAATTTTTACTATGGCTACACCTTC. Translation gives CASSSSGTGGNFYYGYTF.

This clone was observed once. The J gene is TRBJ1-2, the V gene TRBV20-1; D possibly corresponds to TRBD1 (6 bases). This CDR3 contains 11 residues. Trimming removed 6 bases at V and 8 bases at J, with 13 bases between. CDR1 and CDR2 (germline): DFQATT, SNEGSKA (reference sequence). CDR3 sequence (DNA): TGCAGTGCGGGACAACGACCAGGCTACACCTTC. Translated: CSAGQRPGYTF.

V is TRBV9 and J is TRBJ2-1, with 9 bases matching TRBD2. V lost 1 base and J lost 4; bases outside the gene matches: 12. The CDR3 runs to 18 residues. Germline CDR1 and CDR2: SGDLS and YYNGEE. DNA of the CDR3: TGTGCCAGCAGCGTATATGGGGACGGTAGCGGGGGTTACAATGAGCAGTTCTTC. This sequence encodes CASSVYGDGSGGYNEQFF.

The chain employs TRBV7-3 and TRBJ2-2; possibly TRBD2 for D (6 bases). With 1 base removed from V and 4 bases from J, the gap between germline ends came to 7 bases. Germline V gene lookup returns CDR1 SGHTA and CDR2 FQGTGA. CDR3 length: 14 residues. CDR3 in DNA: TGTGCCAGCAGCTTAATGGGGGGCACCGGGGAGCTGTTTTTT. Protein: CASSLMGGTGELFF.

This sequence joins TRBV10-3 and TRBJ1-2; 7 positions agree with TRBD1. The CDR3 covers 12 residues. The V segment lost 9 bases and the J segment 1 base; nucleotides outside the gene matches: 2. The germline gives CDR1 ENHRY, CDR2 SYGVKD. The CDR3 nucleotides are TGTGCCATTGGGACAGTTAACTATGGCTACACCTTC. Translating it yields CAIGTVNYGYTF.

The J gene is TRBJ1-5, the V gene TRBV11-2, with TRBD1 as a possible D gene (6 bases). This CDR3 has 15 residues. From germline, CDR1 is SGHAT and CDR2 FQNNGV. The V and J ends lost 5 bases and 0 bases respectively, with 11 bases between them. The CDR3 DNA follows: TGTGCCAGCAGCCCGGGACACAATAGCAATCAGCCCCAGCATTTT. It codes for CASSPGHNSNQPQHF.

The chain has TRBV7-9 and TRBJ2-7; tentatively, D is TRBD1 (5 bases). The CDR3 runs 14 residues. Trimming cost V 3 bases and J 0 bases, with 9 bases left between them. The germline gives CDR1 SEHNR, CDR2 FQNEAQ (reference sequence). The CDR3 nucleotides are TGTGCCAGCAGCTTTTTGGACAACTCCTACGAGCAGTACTTC. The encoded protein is CASSFLDNSYEQYF.

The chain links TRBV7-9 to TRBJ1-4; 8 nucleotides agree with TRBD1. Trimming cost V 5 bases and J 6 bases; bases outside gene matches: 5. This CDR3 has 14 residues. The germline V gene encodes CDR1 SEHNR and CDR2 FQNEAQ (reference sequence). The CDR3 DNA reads TGTGCCAGCAGCAAAGACAGGGGTTATGAAAAACTGTTTTTT. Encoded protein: CASSKDRGYEKLFF.

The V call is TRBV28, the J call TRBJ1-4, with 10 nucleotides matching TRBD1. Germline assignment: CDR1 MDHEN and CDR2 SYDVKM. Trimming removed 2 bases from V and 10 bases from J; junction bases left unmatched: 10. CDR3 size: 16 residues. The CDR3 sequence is CASSLLAGTGVGKLFF. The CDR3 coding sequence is TGTGCCAGCAGTTTACTCGCCGGGACAGGGGTGGGAAAACTGTTTTTT.

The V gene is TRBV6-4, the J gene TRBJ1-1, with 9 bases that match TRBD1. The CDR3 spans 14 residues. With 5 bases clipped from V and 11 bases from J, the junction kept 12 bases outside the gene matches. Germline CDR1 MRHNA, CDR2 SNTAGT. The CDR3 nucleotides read TGTGCCAGCAGTTCCGGGACAGGGCGCGATGGGGCTTTCTTT. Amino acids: CASSSGTGRDGAFF.

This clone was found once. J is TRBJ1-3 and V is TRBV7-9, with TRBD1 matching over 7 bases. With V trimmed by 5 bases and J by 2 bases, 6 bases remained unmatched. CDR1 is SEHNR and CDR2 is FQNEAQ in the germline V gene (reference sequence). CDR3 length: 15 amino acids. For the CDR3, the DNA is TGTGCCAGCAGCCCCCCGACAGGGACTGGAAACACCATATATTTT. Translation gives CASSPPTGTGNTIYF. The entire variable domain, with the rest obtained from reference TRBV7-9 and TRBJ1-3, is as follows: DTGVSQNPRHKITKRGQNVTFRCDPISEHNRLYWYRQTLGQGPEFLTYFQNEAQLEKSRLLSDRFSAERPKGSFSTLEIQRTEQGDSAMYLCASSPPTGTGNTIYFGEGSWLTVV.

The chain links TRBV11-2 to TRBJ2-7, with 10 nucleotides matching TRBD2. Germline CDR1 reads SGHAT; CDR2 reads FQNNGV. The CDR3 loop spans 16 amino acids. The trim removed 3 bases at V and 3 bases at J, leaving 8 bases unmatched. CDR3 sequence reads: CASSFLGLADFYEQYF. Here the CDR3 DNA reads TGTGCCAGCAGCTTCCTCGGACTAGCGGACTTCTACGAGCAGTACTTC.

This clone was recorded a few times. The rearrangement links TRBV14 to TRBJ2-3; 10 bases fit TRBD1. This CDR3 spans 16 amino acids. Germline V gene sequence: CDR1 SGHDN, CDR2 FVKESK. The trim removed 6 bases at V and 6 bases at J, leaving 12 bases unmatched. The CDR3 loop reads CASSRSDRGRIDTQYF. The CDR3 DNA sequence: TGTGCCAGCAGTCGCTCCGACAGGGGGCGCATCGATACGCAGTATTTT. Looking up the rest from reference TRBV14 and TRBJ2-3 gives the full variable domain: EAGVTQFPSHSVIEKGQTVTLRCDPISGHDNLYWYRRVMGKEIKFLLHFVKESKQDESGMPNNRFLAERTGGTYSTLKVQPAELEDSGVYFCASSRSDRGRIDTQYFGPGTRLTVL.

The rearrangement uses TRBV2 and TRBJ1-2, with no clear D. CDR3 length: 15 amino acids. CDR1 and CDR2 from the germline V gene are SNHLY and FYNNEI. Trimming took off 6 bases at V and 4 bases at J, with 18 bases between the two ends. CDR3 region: CASRVSESDRYGYTF. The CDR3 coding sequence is TGTGCCAGCAGGGTTAGCGAGTCGGACCGCTATGGCTACACCTTC.

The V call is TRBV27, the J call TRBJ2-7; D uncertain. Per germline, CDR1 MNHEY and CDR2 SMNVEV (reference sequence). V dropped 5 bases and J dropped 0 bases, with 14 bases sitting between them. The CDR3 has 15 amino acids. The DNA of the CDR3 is TGTGCCAGCAGTCCAAGAGGAAGGAGCTCCTACGAGCAGTACTTC. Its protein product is CASSPRGRSSYEQYF.

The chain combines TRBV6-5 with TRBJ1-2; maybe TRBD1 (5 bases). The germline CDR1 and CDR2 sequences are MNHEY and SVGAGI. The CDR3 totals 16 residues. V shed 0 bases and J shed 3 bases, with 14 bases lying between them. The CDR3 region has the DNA TGTGCCAGCAGTTACTCCGGGGGTGGGCGAGACTATGGCTACACCTTC. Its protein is CASSYSGGGRDYGYTF.

The DNA of the CDR3 is TGTGCCAGCAGTTTAAGGGGAGGCTACACCTTC. It yields the protein CASSLRGGYTF. This chain uses TRBV12-3 or TRBV12-4 with TRBJ1-2, with D maybe TRBD1 (5 bases). The CDR3 is made up of 11 amino acids. Trimming shortened V by 2 bases and J by 8 bases, and 6 bases separated the two germline ends.

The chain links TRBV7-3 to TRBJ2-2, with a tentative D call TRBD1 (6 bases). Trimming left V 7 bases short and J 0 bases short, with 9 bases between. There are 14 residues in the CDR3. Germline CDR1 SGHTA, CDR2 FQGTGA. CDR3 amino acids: CASTGTTNTGELFF. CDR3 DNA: TGTGCCAGCACCGGGACAACGAACACCGGGGAGCTGTTTTTT.

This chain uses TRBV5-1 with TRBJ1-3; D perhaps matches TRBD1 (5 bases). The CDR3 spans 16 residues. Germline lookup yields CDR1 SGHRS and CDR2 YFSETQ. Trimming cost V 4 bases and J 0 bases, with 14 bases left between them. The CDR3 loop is CASSQTVGGSGNTIYF. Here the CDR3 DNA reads TGCGCCAGCAGCCAAACCGTCGGGGGCTCTGGAAACACCATATATTTT.

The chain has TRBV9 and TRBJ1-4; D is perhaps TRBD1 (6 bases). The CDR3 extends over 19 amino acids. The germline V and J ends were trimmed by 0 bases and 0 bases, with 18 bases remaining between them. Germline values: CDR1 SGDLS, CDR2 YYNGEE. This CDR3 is CASSVAVKGDGATNEKLFF. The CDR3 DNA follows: TGTGCCAGCAGCGTAGCCGTCAAGGGGGACGGGGCAACTAATGAAAAACTGTTTTTT.

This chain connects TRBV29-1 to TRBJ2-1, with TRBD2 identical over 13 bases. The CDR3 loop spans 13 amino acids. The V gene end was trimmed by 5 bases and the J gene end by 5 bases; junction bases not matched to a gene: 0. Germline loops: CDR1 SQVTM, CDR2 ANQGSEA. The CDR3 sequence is CSVTSGGDNEQFF. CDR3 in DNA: TGCAGCGTTACTAGCGGGGGGGACAATGAGCAGTTCTTC.

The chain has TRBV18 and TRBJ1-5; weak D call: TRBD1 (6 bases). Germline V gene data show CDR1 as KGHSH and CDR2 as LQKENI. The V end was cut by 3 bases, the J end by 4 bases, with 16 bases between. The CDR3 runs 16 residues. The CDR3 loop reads CASSPFGGQTNQPQHF. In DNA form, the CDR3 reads TGTGCCAGCTCACCCTTCGGGGGGCAGACGAATCAGCCCCAGCATTTT.

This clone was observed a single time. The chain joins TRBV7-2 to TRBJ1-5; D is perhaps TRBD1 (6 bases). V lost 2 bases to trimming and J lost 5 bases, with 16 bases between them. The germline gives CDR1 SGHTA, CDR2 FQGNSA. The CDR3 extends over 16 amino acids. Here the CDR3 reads CASSLRGTPRDQPQHF. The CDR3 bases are TGTGCCAGCAGCTTACGTGGGACACCCCGCGATCAGCCCCAGCATTTT. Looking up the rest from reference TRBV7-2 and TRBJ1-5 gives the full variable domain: GAGVSQSPSNKVTEKGKDVELRCDPISGHTALYWYRQSLGQGLEFLIYFQGNSAPDKSGLPSDRFSAERTGGSVSTLTIQRTQQEDSAVYLCASSLRGTPRDQPQHFGDGTRLSIL.

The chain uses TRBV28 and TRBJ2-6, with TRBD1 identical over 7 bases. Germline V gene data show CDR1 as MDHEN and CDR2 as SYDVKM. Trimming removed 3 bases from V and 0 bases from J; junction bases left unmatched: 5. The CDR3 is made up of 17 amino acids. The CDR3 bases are TGTGCCAGCAGTTTGACAGGGATGGGCTCTGGGGCCAACGTCCTGACTTTC. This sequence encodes CASSLTGMGSGANVLTF. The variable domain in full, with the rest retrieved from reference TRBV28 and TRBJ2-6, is DVKVTQSSRYLVKRTGEKVFLECVQDMDHENMFWYRQDPGLGLRLIYFSYDVKMKEKGDIPEGYSVSREKKERFSLILESASTNQTSMYLCASSLTGMGSGANVLTFGAGSRLTVL.

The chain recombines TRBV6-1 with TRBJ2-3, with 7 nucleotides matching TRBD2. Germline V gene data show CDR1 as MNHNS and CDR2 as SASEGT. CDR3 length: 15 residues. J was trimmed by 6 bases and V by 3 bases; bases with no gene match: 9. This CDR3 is CASSELGGRLDTQYF. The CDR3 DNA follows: TGTGCCAGCAGTGAGTTGGGAGGGCGGCTGGATACGCAGTATTTT.

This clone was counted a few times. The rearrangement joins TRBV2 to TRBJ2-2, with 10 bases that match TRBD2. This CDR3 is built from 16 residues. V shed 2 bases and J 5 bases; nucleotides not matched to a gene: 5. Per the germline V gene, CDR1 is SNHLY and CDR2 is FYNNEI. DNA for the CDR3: TGTGCCAGCAGTGAATTAGCGGGGGGCTCGACCGGGGAGCTGTTTTTT. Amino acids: CASSELAGGSTGELFF.

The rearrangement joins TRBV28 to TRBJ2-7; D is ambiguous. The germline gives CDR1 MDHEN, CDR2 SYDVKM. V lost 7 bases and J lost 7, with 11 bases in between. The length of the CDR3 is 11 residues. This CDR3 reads CASTTKYEQYF. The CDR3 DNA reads TGTGCCAGCACTACCAAGTATGAGCAGTACTTC.